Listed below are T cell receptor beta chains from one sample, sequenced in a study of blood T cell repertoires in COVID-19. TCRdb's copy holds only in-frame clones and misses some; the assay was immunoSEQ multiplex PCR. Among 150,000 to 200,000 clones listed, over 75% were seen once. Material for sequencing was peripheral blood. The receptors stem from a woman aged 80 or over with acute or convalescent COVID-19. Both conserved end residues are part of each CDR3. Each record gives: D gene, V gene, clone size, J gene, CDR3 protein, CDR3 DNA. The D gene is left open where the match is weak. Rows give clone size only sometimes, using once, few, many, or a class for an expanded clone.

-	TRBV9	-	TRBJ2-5	CASSVAEQETQYF	TGTGCCAGCAGCGTAGCAGAACAAGAGACCCAGTACTTC
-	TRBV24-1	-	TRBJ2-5	CATSDLDSQETQYF	TGTGCCACCAGTGACTTGGACAGCCAAGAGACCCAGTACTTC
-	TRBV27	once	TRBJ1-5	CASSPQGFYQPQHF	TGTGCCAGCAGCCCACAGGGTTTCTATCAGCCCCAGCATTTT
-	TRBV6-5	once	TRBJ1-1	CASSYGTQGRAFF	TGTGCCAGCAGTTACGGTACGCAGGGAAGAGCTTTCTTT
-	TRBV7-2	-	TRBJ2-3	CASSLNVPTRQYF	TGTGCCAGCAGCTTAAACGTCCCGACTAGGCAGTATTTT
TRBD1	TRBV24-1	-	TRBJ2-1	CATSNSGQGNEQFF	TGTGCCACCAGTAATTCGGGACAGGGGAATGAGCAGTTCTTC
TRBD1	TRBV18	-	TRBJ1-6	CASSPRGQDNSPLHF	TGTGCCAGCTCACCTAGGGGACAGGATAATTCACCCCTCCACTTT
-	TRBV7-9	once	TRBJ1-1	CASSARDTEAFF	TGTGCCAGCAGCGCCCGGGACACTGAAGCTTTCTTT
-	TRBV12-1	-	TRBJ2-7	CASSSTGTGIRDEQYF	TGTGCCAGCAGCTCTACCGGGACAGGGATTAGGGACGAGCAGTACTTC
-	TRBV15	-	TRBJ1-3	CATSSTGNTIYF	TGTGCCACCAGCAGTACTGGAAACACCATATATTTT
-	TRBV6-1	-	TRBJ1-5	CASSEVGGGQPQHF	TGTGCCAGCAGTGAAGTGGGTGGGGGCCAGCCCCAGCATTTT
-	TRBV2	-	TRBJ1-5	CASSEDNSNQPQHF	TGTGCCAGCAGTGAAGACAATAGCAATCAGCCCCAGCATTTT
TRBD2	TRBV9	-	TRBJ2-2	CASSVTLKGREKSGELFF	TGTGCCAGCAGCGTGACCCTAAAAGGGAGGGAAAAGTCCGGGGAGCTGTTTTTT
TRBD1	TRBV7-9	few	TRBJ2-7	CASTLGWDRDHEQYF	TGTGCCAGCACCTTAGGCTGGGACAGGGACCACGAGCAGTACTTC
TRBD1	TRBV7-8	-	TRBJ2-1	CASSFGQGSSGEQFF	TGTGCCAGCAGCTTTGGACAGGGGAGTTCAGGTGAGCAGTTCTTC
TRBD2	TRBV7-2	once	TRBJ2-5	CASSPRTSGRPGETQYF	TGTGCCAGCAGCCCCCGGACTAGCGGGAGGCCAGGAGAGACCCAGTACTTC
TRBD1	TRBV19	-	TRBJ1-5	CASTPDRGNQPQHF	TGTGCCAGTACTCCGGACAGGGGGAATCAGCCCCAGCATTTT
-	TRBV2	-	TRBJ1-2	CASTRQGYGYTF	TGTGCCAGCACCAGGCAGGGCTATGGCTACACCTTC
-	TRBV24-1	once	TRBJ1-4	CATGEELTNEKLFF	TGTGCCACCGGAGAGGAGCTAACTAATGAAAAACTGTTTTTT
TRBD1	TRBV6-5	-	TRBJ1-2	CASSRDRANYGYTF	TGTGCCAGCAGCCGGGACAGGGCTAACTATGGCTACACCTTC
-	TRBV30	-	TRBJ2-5	CAWSVQGGRRETQYF	TGTGCCTGGAGTGTACAGGGCGGGAGACGGGAGACCCAGTACTTC
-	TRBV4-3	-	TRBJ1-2	CASSQETGLYGYTF	TGCGCCAGCAGCCAAGAAACAGGTCTCTATGGCTACACCTTC
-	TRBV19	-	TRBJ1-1	CASSTGYAYTEAFF	TGTGCCAGTAGTACAGGGTATGCGTACACTGAAGCTTTCTTT
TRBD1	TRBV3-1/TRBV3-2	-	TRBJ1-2	CASSQEREVCRGPYGYTF	TGTGCCAGCAGCCAAGAGAGAGAAGTGTGTAGGGGGCCCTATGGCTACACCTTC